This is a list of T cell receptor beta chains from one sample in a study of T cells after yellow fever vaccination. MiXCR, applied by TCRdb to the 5' RACE reads, yields one record per CDR3 protein. The table lists around 610,000 distinct CDR3 sequences, approximately 13% of them singletons, with about an eighth in the top ten. Sample: PBMCs, taken on the day of the yellow fever booster vaccination. The receptors were sampled from a man between 25 and 39 years old who received the YFV17D yellow fever vaccine. The CDR3 runs from the conserved cysteine through the conserved F or W.

V gene,CDR3 protein
TRBV5-1,CASSGGRWETQYF
TRBV9,CASSAGQDLAMETQYF
TRBV7-9,CASSLEGAGNGYTF
TRBV27,CASSSPHRGAEAFF
TRBV12-3/TRBV12-4,CASSLRPGGYEQYF
TRBV6-5,CASSYSGPLAKNIQYF
TRBV5-1,CASRKDRVEETQYF
TRBV15,CATSSGPIGETQYF
TRBV7-2,CASSRTSGYNEQFF
TRBV20-1,CSAVKPGSFLYGYTF
TRBV7-9,CASSGGLAFHEQFF
TRBV7-6,CASSLGAGTSVSYEQYF
TRBV7-6,CASSTPYRGRGHGELFF
TRBV6-6,CASRNRVRDEQYF
TRBV3-1,CASSLASGDSNQPQHF
TRBV5-1,CASSQGPDGEAFF
TRBV6-5,CASSYSSTPRPQHF
TRBV6-2/TRBV6-3,CASSSVRGGQPQHF
TRBV5-4,CASSFGTGGSSYTF
TRBV5-1,CASSIGTSDLSYNEQFF
TRBV20-1,CSILRVGTEAFF
TRBV27,CASSPIPSNTIYF
TRBV10-1,CASKIEDGKNIQYF
TRBV18,CASRAQSYTGELFF
TRBV7-2,CASSLRGTIYF
TRBV6-5,CASSTDTRSQYF
TRBV24-1,CATSAVSHNEQFF
TRBV7-2,CASSWVGGTSTDTQYF
TRBV20-1,CSARLDDTGELFF
TRBV10-2,CASNNEQYF
TRBV20-1,CSARFSEGQYF
TRBV10-2,CASSESDTGKFF
TRBV28,CASSTRLAGGRQFF
TRBV18,CASSPPNRAGDEQFF
TRBV7-6,CASSLNSRPSETQYF
TRBV11-1,CASSLVSTEAFF
TRBV27,CASSLDGLAGTYEQYF
TRBV27,CASSSLTGPGGYTF
TRBV12-3/TRBV12-4,CASSLGGWSYNEQFF
TRBV18,CASSPSDGYNEQFF
TRBV5-1,CASSPGVLSYNEQFF
TRBV7-2,CASSRASGRVADTQYF
TRBV5-6,CASSLVGSRTGGELFF
TRBV6-4,CASSVGTGDTDTQYF
TRBV10-2,CASSDSGEETQYF
TRBV7-2,CASSYTGVYSYNEQFF
TRBV7-9,CASTNPWTLEQFF
TRBV20-1,CSAPGLAGGSSYNEQFF
TRBV20-1,CSARPSRVGSTDTQYF
TRBV28,CASSVTTQETQYF
TRBV10-3,CAISVGLAGEGEQYF
TRBV7-2,CASSPRTSGRSYEQYF
TRBV7-2,CASSPQHQAFF
TRBV9,CASSVERAGRVDTHYF
TRBV6-2/TRBV6-3,CASSTGTGYSYEQYF
TRBV2,CASSEAPMGLRANEQFF
TRBV27,CASSLNRGQPQHF
TRBV6-5,CASSYLGRSSYNEQFF